Each of the 2 T cell receptor beta chains below was sequenced from the same sample in a study of T cell repertoires in cytomegalovirus infection (dated by TCRdb to the late 2010s). TCRdb records Illumina HiSeq 1500 as the sequencer. TCRdb ran its own pipeline on the public reads, namely fastp trimming at Q25 and MiXCR clone calling, and kept in-frame beta chains. Records with the same CDR3 protein are collapsed into one entry carrying the most frequent genes and DNA. The sample has about 360,000 distinct CDR3 sequences on record, roughly 20% of them singletons. Approximately 10% of the sample goes to the ten largest clones. The sequenced sample consisted of PBMCs. The receptors were gathered from a human donor in good health (CMV status not recorded). Some clones in this sample may be carry-over from other donors' samples.

This clonotype occurred a few times. This chain links TRBV20-1 with TRBJ1-1; 7 bases fit TRBD1. Losses at the gene ends were 0 bases for V and 6 bases for J; bases not matched to a gene: 7. This CDR3 spans 14 amino acids. CDR1 is DFQATT, CDR2 SNEGSKA, per germline (reference sequence). Written as DNA, the CDR3 is TGCAGTGCTAGAGACCCAGGGGGTAGGCCTGAAGCTTTCTTT. Translation gives CSARDPGGRPEAFF.

This clonotype was counted only a few times. The junction departs from germline at one end; a sequencing error may be responsible. V and J are TRBV20-1 and TRBJ2-3, with 12 bases lining up with TRBD2. The CDR3 consists of 18 residues. Per the germline V gene, CDR1 is DFQATT and CDR2 is SNEGSKA (reference sequence). The CDR3 protein is CSARGLAGGPWKTDTQYF. The CDR3 DNA is TGCAGTGCCAGAGGTCTAGCGGGAGGGCCTTGGAAAACAGATACGCAGTATTTT.